These 19 T cell receptor beta chains originate from one sample sequenced in a study of blood T cell repertoires in COVID-19. Only in-frame clones appear in the TCRdb table, and some are missing; sequencing was by immunoSEQ multiplex PCR. The data show tens of thousands of clones, with about 93% seen just once and more than 8% held by the top ten. Sequences were obtained from peripheral blood. Receptors originate from a human donor in a cohort sampled during active COVID-19.

V usage is TRBV24-1 and J usage is TRBJ2-7; a possible D gene is TRBD1 (7 bases). Trimming removed 4 bases at V and 7 bases at J, with 16 bases between. This CDR3 contains 14 residues. The germline CDR1 and CDR2 sequences are KGHDR and SFDVKD. The CDR3: CATSDPGQGGEQYF. CDR3 nucleotide sequence: TGTGCCACCAGTGACCCGGGGCAGGGGGGAGAGCAGTACTTC.

V and J are TRBV25-1 and TRBJ1-1, with 7 bases matching TRBD1. The CDR3 runs 14 residues. V lost 6 bases to trimming and J lost 4 bases; unmatched junction nucleotides: 8. Germline V gene lookup returns CDR1 MGHDK and CDR2 SYGVNS. CDR3 nucleotide sequence: TGTGCCAGCAGCCCCCCCCCAGGGGGCACTGAAGCTTTCTTT. It specifies CASSPPPGGTEAFF.

The CDR3 DNA is TGTGCCTTCCCGCCAGGGCGCTCCTACGAGCAGTACTTC. It specifies CAFPPGRSYEQYF. J is TRBJ2-7 and V is TRBV19; the D gene is possibly TRBD1 (5 bases). The CDR3 covers 13 residues. Trimming pared 11 bases from V and 0 bases from J, leaving 14 bases between. Germline V gene lookup returns CDR1 LNHDA and CDR2 SQIVND (reference sequence).

J is TRBJ1-5 and V is TRBV5-8, with TRBD1 matching 12 bases. V dropped 4 bases and J dropped 2; count of bases not matched to a gene: 13. CDR1 is SGHTS and CDR2 is YDEGEE in the germline V gene. This CDR3 contains 19 residues. CDR3 region: CASSLDRDRGLRGNQPQHF. DNA of the CDR3: TGTGCCAGCAGCCTGGACCGGGACAGGGGGCTGCGGGGCAATCAGCCCCAGCATTTT.

The rearrangement links TRBV19 to TRBJ1-2; unclear D gene. The CDR3 contains 15 residues. The germline V and J ends were trimmed by 7 bases and 4 bases, with 19 bases remaining between them. Per germline, CDR1 LNHDA and CDR2 SQIVND (reference sequence). In nucleotides, the CDR3 is TGTGCCAGTACCCCCAGGAGGGTATGGGGCTATGGCTACACCTTC. Protein sequence: CASTPRRVWGYGYTF.

Concerning this clone itself: This sample also contains other DNA sequences that code for the same CDR3. The genes are TRBV19 and TRBJ2-7, with D perhaps matching TRBD1 (6 bases). The CDR3 has 14 residues. V dropped 2 bases and J dropped 0 bases, with 8 bases sitting between them. In germline, CDR1 is LNHDA, CDR2 SQIVND (reference sequence). The CDR3 loop reads CASSITGTSYEQYF. CDR3 DNA sequence: TGTGCCAGTAGTATAACAGGGACCTCCTACGAGCAGTACTTC.

This rearrangement joins TRBV2 to TRBJ2-3; D gene unclear. The germline CDR1 and CDR2 sequences are SNHLY and FYNNEI. The CDR3 sequence is 14 residues long. V lost 1 base to trimming and J lost 1 base, with 6 bases between them. CDR3 residues: CASSEGPGTDTQYF. The DNA of the CDR3 is TGTGCCAGCAGTGAAGGGCCCGGCACAGATACGCAGTATTTT.

The chain has TRBV11-2 and TRBJ2-6, with TRBD1 matching 7 bases. The V gene end was trimmed by 5 bases and the J gene end by 0 bases; junction bases not matched to a gene: 10. Germline lookup yields CDR1 SGHAT and CDR2 FQNNGV. The CDR3 is 18 amino acids. The CDR3 sequence is CASSASRGGISGANVLTF. The CDR3 region has the DNA TGTGCCAGCAGCGCCAGCAGAGGGGGCATCTCTGGGGCCAACGTCCTGACTTTC.

The chain couples TRBV24-1 to TRBJ1-2; 8 bases match TRBD1. The trim removed 2 bases at V and 9 bases at J, leaving 10 bases unmatched. Looked up from germline, CDR1 is KGHDR and CDR2 is SFDVKD. This CDR3 has 15 amino acids. Here the CDR3 DNA reads TGTGCCACCAGTGATTCGAGGACAGGGCGCGGGAGCTACACCTTC. Protein sequence: CATSDSRTGRGSYTF.

The V call is TRBV10-3, the J call TRBJ1-5; perhaps TRBD1 as D (6 bases). The germline V gene has CDR1 ENHRY and CDR2 SYGVKD. Trimming stripped 1 base from V and 5 bases from J, with 12 bases between. The CDR3 has 15 amino acids. CDR3 in DNA: TGTGCCATCAGTGAGTGGCAGGGGTGGGATCAGCCCCAGCATTTT. Translated: CAISEWQGWDQPQHF.

The chain carries TRBV9 and TRBJ2-6, with D perhaps TRBD1 (6 bases). The CDR3 runs to 16 residues. V was cut by 3 bases and J by 0 bases, with 10 bases left in between. Looked up from germline, CDR1 is SGDLS and CDR2 is YYNGEE. The CDR3 DNA follows: TGTGCCAGCAGCGCCAACAGGGACTCTGGGGCCAACGTCCTGACTTTC. Translation gives CASSANRDSGANVLTF.

The J gene is TRBJ1-2, the V gene TRBV25-1; no definite D call. The CDR3 loop spans 13 amino acids. V lost 3 bases to trimming and J lost 4 bases, with 9 bases between them. Germline CDR1 MGHDK, CDR2 SYGVNS. CDR3 DNA sequence: TGTGCCAGCAGTGACCCACTTGGCTATGGCTACACCTTC. Amino acids: CASSDPLGYGYTF.

In DNA form, the CDR3 reads TGCGCCAGCAGCAAGGGGGCCTCACTCTCTGGAAACACCATATATTTT. This gives the protein CASSKGASLSGNTIYF. J is TRBJ1-3 and V is TRBV5-1, with 7 bases matching TRBD1. V shed 4 bases, J shed 0 bases, and the junction held 7 bases outside the gene matches. This CDR3 is built from 16 residues. The V gene's germline CDR1 is SGHRS and CDR2 YFSETQ. Full variable domain (remainder filled in from reference TRBV5-1 and TRBJ1-3): KAGVTQTPRYLIKTRGQQVTLSCSPISGHRSVSWYQQTPGQGLQFLFEYFSETQRNKGNFPGRFSGRQFSNSRSEMNVSTLELGDSALYLCASSKGASLSGNTIYFGEGSWLTVV.

The chain is built from TRBV6-6 and TRBJ1-4; tentatively, D is TRBD1 (5 bases). The germline CDR1 and CDR2 sequences are MNHNY and SVGAGI (reference sequence). The V end was cut by 9 bases, the J end by 4 bases, with 12 bases between. The CDR3 has 13 residues. The CDR3 loop reads CASSGFRNEKLFF. The CDR3 DNA reads TGTGCCAGTTCAGGGTTCCGTAATGAAAAACTGTTTTTT.

This clone has just one count. CDR3 sequence reads: CASSFQGVGTEAFF. The DNA for the CDR3 is TGTGCCAGCAGCTTCCAGGGGGTAGGGACTGAAGCTTTCTTT. This sequence joins TRBV7-2 and TRBJ1-1, with 7 bases aligning to TRBD1. The trim removed 3 bases at V and 5 bases at J, leaving 6 bases unmatched. Germline CDR1 is SGHTA and CDR2 is FQGNSA. The CDR3 runs 14 residues.

The V and J genes are TRBV2 and TRBJ1-2; D call uncertain. Trimming removed 8 bases from V and 0 bases from J, with 16 bases in between. The CDR3 extends over 15 amino acids. The germline V gene encodes CDR1 SNHLY and CDR2 FYNNEI. The CDR3 protein is CASFPRGIPNYGYTF. The CDR3, as DNA: TGTGCCAGCTTTCCCCGGGGAATTCCTAACTATGGCTACACCTTC.

V and J are TRBV27 and TRBJ1-5, with a weak D call TRBD1 (5 bases). Germline V gene lookup returns CDR1 MNHEY and CDR2 SMNVEV (reference sequence). Between the trimmed V and J ends, which lost 8 bases and 2 bases, there was a span of 16 bases. The CDR3 sequence is 15 residues long. In DNA form, the CDR3 reads TGTGCCAGCCAGGAGGGGCGCGGAGGCAATCAGCCCCAGCATTTT. Amino acids: CASQEGRGGNQPQHF.

This clone has just one count. CDR3 in amino acids: CAWSVQSRGEETQYF. As DNA, the CDR3 is TGTGCCTGGAGTGTACAGTCCAGGGGAGAAGAGACCCAGTACTTC. This sequence joins TRBV30 and TRBJ2-5; maybe TRBD1 (6 bases). Trimming shortened V by 0 bases and J by 3 bases, and 14 bases separated the two germline ends. The CDR3 covers 15 residues. Germline V gene data show CDR1 as GTSNPN and CDR2 as SVGIG (reference sequence). Full variable domain (missing parts from reference TRBV30 and TRBJ2-5): SQTIHQWPATLVQPVGSPLSLECTVEGTSNPNLYWYRQAAGRGLQLLFYSVGIGQISSEVPQNLSASRPQDRQFILSSKKLLLSDSGFYLCAWSVQSRGEETQYFGPGTRLLVL.

The chain recombines TRBV7-7 with TRBJ2-5; D may be TRBD2 (6 bases). The CDR3 length is 15 residues. Germline V gene data show CDR1 as SSHAT and CDR2 as FNYEAQ (reference sequence). V dropped 2 bases and J dropped 3 bases, with 13 bases sitting between them. The CDR3 sequence: CASSLFGRREETQYF. The CDR3 nucleotides are TGTGCCAGCAGCTTATTTGGCAGGAGGGAAGAGACCCAGTACTTC.